Listed here are 25 T cell receptor beta chains from one sample, sequenced in a study of OX40 agonist ivuxolimab in advanced cancers. Assay used: immunoSEQ multiplex PCR; TCRdb lists only in-frame clones, some missing. The table lists 45,000 to 55,000 clones, around 83% of them singletons, with roughly 9.9% in the top ten. The sequences come from CD4+ or CD8+ T cells sorted from blood, collected in a trial of the OX40 agonist ivuxolimab. All receptors come from an adult with an advanced solid tumor such as melanoma, head and neck, liver or kidney cancer.

CDR3 nucleotides: TGTGCCAGCAGTAATCCTGGGGGCGCGGAGACCCAGTACTTC. Amino acid sequence: CASSNPGGAETQYF. V usage is TRBV11-2 and J usage is TRBJ2-5; a possible D gene is TRBD1 (6 bases). The CDR3 runs 14 residues. V was shortened by 6 bases and J by 5 bases, with 16 bases between the two germline ends. The V gene's germline CDR1 is SGHAT and CDR2 FQNNGV. The complete variable domain, with remaining parts taken from reference TRBV11-2 and TRBJ2-5, reads EAGVAQSPRYKIIEKRQSVAFWCNPISGHATLYWYQQILGQGPKLLIQFQNNGVVDDSQLPKDRFSAERLKGVDSTLKIQPAKLEDSAVYLCASSNPGGAETQYFGPGTRLLVL.

This chain links TRBV6-6 with TRBJ1-1; 10 bases fit TRBD1. Germline loops: CDR1 MNHNY, CDR2 SVGAGI (reference sequence). This CDR3 is 15 amino acids long. The ends lost 5 bases at V and 6 bases at J; junction bases unmatched: 9. The CDR3 nucleotides are TGTGCCAGCAGTAAATCTGGGACAGGGGATGCTGAAGCTTTCTTT. As protein: CASSKSGTGDAEAFF.

This clone was counted a single time. The CDR3 sequence: CASSAGSSYNEQFF. CDR3 nucleotide sequence: TGTGCCAGCAGCGCCGGGAGCTCCTACAATGAGCAGTTCTTC. The chain combines TRBV11-2 with TRBJ2-1, with D perhaps TRBD2 (6 bases). The CDR3 consists of 14 residues. V lost 5 bases and J lost 0, with 8 bases in between. Germline-derived CDR1 and CDR2 are SGHAT and FQNNGV.

The genes are TRBV5-1 and TRBJ2-3; D call uncertain. This CDR3 contains 14 residues. The V end was cut by 4 bases, the J end by 6 bases, with 15 bases between. CDR1 and CDR2 from the germline V gene are SGHRS and YFSETQ. The CDR3 protein is CASSGTWGRDTQYF. The CDR3 DNA is TGCGCCAGCAGCGGAACCTGGGGTAGGGATACGCAGTATTTT.

This chain joins TRBV5-1 and TRBJ1-2; 7 bases line up with TRBD1. J gave up 4 bases and V 0 bases, and 0 bases lay outside the gene matches. The CDR3 loop spans 13 amino acids. CDR1 is SGHRS and CDR2 is YFSETQ in the germline V gene. CDR3 loop: CASSLGTGYGYTF. The CDR3 DNA follows: TGCGCCAGCAGCTTGGGGACAGGCTATGGCTACACCTTC.

J is TRBJ2-5 and V is TRBV15, with 8 bases aligning to TRBD1. Per germline, CDR1 LNHNV and CDR2 YYDKDF (reference sequence). CDR3 length: 14 amino acids. Trimming removed 3 bases from V and 9 bases from J; junction bases left unmatched: 9. CDR3 coding DNA: TGTGCCACCAGCAGGCCAGGGGGCGGGATGGCCCAGTACTTC. It encodes CATSRPGGGMAQYF.

The chain recombines TRBV10-3 with TRBJ1-1, with TRBD1 identical over 7 bases. V was pared by 5 bases and J by 4 bases, with 7 bases of the junction left unmatched. Germline CDR1 is ENHRY and CDR2 is SYGVKD. The CDR3 runs to 14 residues. Here the CDR3 DNA reads TGTGCCATCAGTCCCGCAGGGGGGAGCACTGAAGCTTTCTTT. Residues: CAISPAGGSTEAFF.

The chain combines TRBV10-3 with TRBJ2-3; no clear D. This CDR3 is 13 amino acids long. Germline CDR1 is ENHRY and CDR2 is SYGVKD. Trimming removed 5 bases from V and 5 bases from J, with 11 bases in between. The CDR3 coding sequence is TGTGCCATCAGTCCCATGACTCAAGATACGCAGTATTTT. Its protein product is CAISPMTQDTQYF.

The chain links TRBV30 to TRBJ2-7; TRBD2 matches at 8 bases. V lost 0 bases and J lost 5; bases outside the gene matches: 12. Germline loops: CDR1 GTSNPN, CDR2 SVGIG (reference sequence). This CDR3 is built from 16 residues. The CDR3 sequence: CAWSVAGVGRRDEQYF. CDR3 nucleotides: TGTGCCTGGAGTGTAGCGGGAGTAGGTCGTCGCGACGAGCAGTACTTC.

The CDR3 nucleotides are TGTGCCAGCAGACCACTAGCGGGAGGGATAGATACGCAGTATTTT. Protein product: CASRPLAGGIDTQYF. V is TRBV6-1 and J is TRBJ2-3, with 13 bases fitting TRBD2. The CDR3 loop spans 15 amino acids. Trimming at V came to 6 bases and at J to 5 bases, leaving 5 bases not matched to a gene. CDR1 is MNHNS, CDR2 SASEGT, per germline.

This chain links TRBV5-8 with TRBJ2-7; 11 bases agree with TRBD1. The V gene end was trimmed by 5 bases and the J gene end by 7 bases; junction bases not matched to a gene: 11. Germline-derived CDR1 and CDR2 are SGHTS and YDEGEE. The CDR3 covers 15 residues. CDR3 coding DNA: TGTGCCAGCAGAACCTACGGGACAGGGGGTCGGGAGCAGTACTTC. Protein: CASRTYGTGGREQYF.

The chain couples TRBV29-1 to TRBJ1-2; 8 nucleotides align to TRBD1. The CDR3 is 12 amino acids. Germline CDR1 is SQVTM and CDR2 is ANQGSEA. V lost 4 bases and J lost 3; bases outside the gene matches: 1. CDR3 region: CSVVGQDYGYTF. The CDR3, as DNA: TGCAGCGTTGTGGGACAGGACTATGGCTACACCTTC.

V usage is TRBV5-1 and J usage is TRBJ2-3, with D uncertain. The CDR3 is made up of 13 amino acids. Germline CDR1 and CDR2: SGHRS and YFSETQ. Trimming pared 0 bases from V and 5 bases from J, leaving 7 bases between. CDR3 in DNA: TGCGCCAGCAGCTTGGACATGGGAGATACGCAGTATTTT. Protein: CASSLDMGDTQYF.

The rearrangement links TRBV4-2 to TRBJ2-3; weak D call: TRBD2 (6 bases). This CDR3 is 15 amino acids long. V dropped 2 bases and J dropped 1 base, with 10 bases sitting between them. Germline V gives CDR1 LGHNA, CDR2 YNFKEQ. CDR3 region: CASSQRQRGTDTQYF. The CDR3 DNA sequence: TGTGCCAGCAGCCAACGCCAGCGGGGCACAGATACGCAGTATTTT.

The chain couples TRBV5-4 to TRBJ2-5; D uncertain. The germline CDR1 and CDR2 sequences are SGHNT and YYREEE (reference sequence). The germline V and J ends were trimmed by 0 bases and 4 bases, with 10 bases remaining between them. CDR3 length equals 14 residues. This chain's CDR3 is CASSLEPETETQYF. The CDR3 DNA reads TGTGCCAGCAGCTTGGAGCCGGAAACAGAGACCCAGTACTTC.

The J gene is TRBJ1-1, the V gene TRBV6-1; D gene uncertain. The CDR3 extends over 16 amino acids. The germline V and J ends were trimmed by 2 bases and 1 base, with 14 bases remaining between them. Germline CDR1 is MNHNS and CDR2 is SASEGT. The CDR3 coding sequence is TGTGCCAGCAGTGAATCCCTTTCCGTGCCGAACACTGAAGCTTTCTTT. Its protein is CASSESLSVPNTEAFF.

The J gene is TRBJ2-4, the V gene TRBV7-2, with D possibly TRBD1 on 5 matching bases. Trimming took 1 base from V and 7 from J, leaving 14 bases between them. This CDR3 has 15 amino acids. The germline gives CDR1 SGHTA, CDR2 FQGNSA. CDR3 coding DNA: TGTGCCAGCAGCTTAGTTAGGGGTGGTGGGAACATTCAGTACTTC. This translates into CASSLVRGGGNIQYF.

The CDR3 nucleotides are TGTGCCAGCAGTAAACCCACAGGCGGTACAACAATGAAGCAGTTCTTC. Its translation: CASSKPTGGTTMKQFF. This sequence joins TRBV28 and TRBJ2-1; the D gene is possibly TRBD1 (5 bases). V lost 5 bases to trimming and J lost 11 bases, with 25 bases between them. CDR3 length equals 16 residues. Germline V lookup: CDR1 MDHEN, CDR2 SYDVKM.

This rearrangement joins TRBV6-5 to TRBJ2-7; D gene unclear. V was pared by 5 bases and J by 2 bases, with 4 bases between. CDR3 length equals 11 residues. CDR1 is MNHEY, CDR2 SVGAGI, per germline. CDR3 nucleotide sequence: TGTGCCAGCAGTCGCGCCTACGAGCAGTACTTC. Protein product: CASSRAYEQYF.

V and J are TRBV6-5 and TRBJ2-2, with D possibly matching TRBD1 (6 bases). Germline V gives CDR1 MNHEY, CDR2 SVGAGI. Trimming stripped 6 bases from V and 0 bases from J, with 11 bases between. This CDR3 contains 15 residues. The CDR3 DNA reads as TGTGCCAGCAGCCAGGGGTTCGCGAACACCGGGGAGCTGTTTTTT. Translation: CASSQGFANTGELFF.

This rearrangement joins TRBV10-3 to TRBJ1-4; D is uncertain. V was trimmed by 0 bases and J by 5 bases, leaving 10 bases between them. Looked up from germline, CDR1 is ENHRY and CDR2 is SYGVKD. CDR3 length equals 15 residues. The CDR3 loop is CAISESSDLNEKLFF. The CDR3, as DNA: TGTGCCATCAGTGAGTCGTCCGACTTAAATGAAAAACTGTTTTTT.

V is TRBV29-1 and J is TRBJ2-3; 8 bases fit TRBD2. J lost 2 bases, V lost 6 bases, and 10 bases had no gene match. The CDR3 totals 15 residues. From germline, CDR1 is SQVTM and CDR2 ANQGSEA. The CDR3 DNA reads TGCAGCGTCCGAGCGGTAGCGGGGTTCACAGATACGCAGTATTTT. Encoded protein: CSVRAVAGFTDTQYF.

V and J are TRBV9 and TRBJ2-6, with D possibly called TRBD1 or TRBD2 (5 bases each). The CDR3 contains 15 residues. Germline V gives CDR1 SGDLS, CDR2 YYNGEE. With 3 bases removed from V and 0 bases from J, the gap between germline ends came to 7 bases. The CDR3 nucleotides are TGTGCCAGCAGCGAGAGGGGCTCTGGGGCCAACGTCCTGACTTTC. Translating gives CASSERGSGANVLTF. Using reference TRBV9 and TRBJ2-6 for the parts outside the CDR3, the full variable domain is DSGVTQTPKHLITATGQRVTLRCSPRSGDLSVYWYQQSLDQGLQFLIQYYNGEERAKGNILERFSAQQFPDLHSELNLSSLELGDSALYFCASSERGSGANVLTFGAGSRLTVL.

This chain uses TRBV6-6 with TRBJ1-5, with D possibly matching TRBD1 (5 bases). V was cut by 0 bases and J by 6 bases, with 12 bases left in between. There are 15 residues in the CDR3. Germline assignment: CDR1 MNHNY and CDR2 SVGAGI (reference sequence). The CDR3 nucleotides read TGTGCCAGCAGTTACTCCGGCAGGGTCGGTCAGCCCCAGCATTTT. Protein sequence: CASSYSGRVGQPQHF.

The rearrangement links TRBV5-1 to TRBJ2-7, with no clear D. Trimming took 4 bases from V and 5 from J, leaving 16 bases between them. The germline V gene encodes CDR1 SGHRS and CDR2 YFSETQ. This CDR3 region has 14 residues. CDR3 in amino acids: CASSPSSSSHEQYF. The CDR3 nucleotides are TGCGCCAGCAGCCCATCATCCTCTAGTCACGAGCAGTACTTC.